A single sample gave rise to the 11 T cell receptor beta chains below, sequenced in a study of T cell clones after liver transplantation (dated by TCRdb to about 2019). Receptor amplification or capture employed the immunoSEQ multiplex PCR assay. TCRdb took this table from immuneACCESS and kept in-frame rearrangements with V and J called. Such tables lack part of the clones; where checked against another copy, unresolved V genes explain under half of the gap, and the rest is unexplained. The sample includes some 80,000 clones, with around 84% observed a single time. Of the sample, 2.1% is held by the ten largest clones. The sample was CD4+ T cells from blood, taken roughly 50 months after liver transplant. The source is a human patient who received a liver transplant. In patients who had a transplant, some T cells may come from the graft donor.

The chain carries TRBV25-1 and TRBJ1-4; D remains ambiguous. There are 14 residues in the CDR3. Trimming cost V 4 bases and J 5 bases, with 11 bases left between them. The germline V gene has CDR1 MGHDK and CDR2 SYGVNS. CDR3 DNA: TGTGCCAGCAGTGGCGGGGTCGGCAATGAAAAACTGTTTTTT. Translated: CASSGGVGNEKLFF.

V gene TRBV10-3 combines with J gene TRBJ2-1, with 7 nucleotides matching TRBD1. The CDR3 is 14 amino acids. V dropped 8 bases and J dropped 6; count of bases not matched to a gene: 10. Germline loops: CDR1 ENHRY, CDR2 SYGVKD. The CDR3: CAIQGDTSGNEQFF. The DNA for the CDR3 is TGTGCCATCCAGGGGGACACCTCGGGCAATGAGCAGTTCTTC.

The chain combines TRBV2 with TRBJ2-7, with D possibly called TRBD1 or TRBD2 (5 bases each). Germline V gene lookup returns CDR1 SNHLY and CDR2 FYNNEI. The CDR3 length is 13 residues. V shed 6 bases and J shed 6 bases, with 15 bases lying between them. The DNA of the CDR3 is TGTGCCAGCAGCCCTGGGACCTTGGGCGAGCAGTACTTC. The encoded protein is CASSPGTLGEQYF. The complete variable domain, with remaining parts taken from reference TRBV2 and TRBJ2-7, reads EPEVTQTPSHQVTQMGQEVILRCVPISNHLYFYWYRQILGQKVEFLVSFYNNEISEKSEIFDDQFSVERPDGSNFTLKIRSTKLEDSAMYFCASSPGTLGEQYFGPGTRLTVT.

The rearrangement uses TRBV5-4 and TRBJ2-4, with a possible D match to TRBD2 (5 bases). The germline gives CDR1 SGHNT, CDR2 YYREEE (reference sequence). This CDR3 has 15 amino acids. The V end was cut by 0 bases, the J end by 7 bases, with 14 bases between. The CDR3 protein is CASSLAVGEGNIQYF. Here the CDR3 DNA reads TGTGCCAGCAGCTTGGCCGTGGGCGAGGGCAACATTCAGTACTTC.

This clone was recorded once. The chain couples TRBV29-1 to TRBJ2-1, with a possible D match to TRBD1 (6 bases). V lost 7 bases and J 2 bases, leaving 21 bases between the germline ends. This CDR3 has 16 residues. Germline loops: CDR1 SQVTM, CDR2 ANQGSEA. For the CDR3, the DNA is TGCAGCGCACAACCCCGGGCAGGGGCCGCCTACAATGAGCAGTTCTTC. It translates to CSAQPRAGAAYNEQFF.

The V and J genes are TRBV11-1 and TRBJ2-3, with 7 bases identical to TRBD1. The V and J ends lost 8 bases and 4 bases, in that order; junction bases with no gene match: 6. The CDR3 contains 13 residues. Looked up from germline, CDR1 is SGHAT and CDR2 is FQDESV (reference sequence). This CDR3 is CASETGNSDTQYF. The CDR3 bases are TGTGCCAGCGAGACAGGGAATTCAGATACGCAGTATTTT. The variable domain in full, completed from reference TRBV11-1 and TRBJ2-3, reads EAEVAQSPRYKITEKSQAVAFWCDPISGHATLYWYRQILGQGPELLVQFQDESVVDDSQLPKDRFSAERLKGVDSTLKIQPAELGDSAMYLCASETGNSDTQYFGPGTRLTVL.

The rearrangement uses TRBV2 and TRBJ2-5; D tentatively reads TRBD1 or TRBD2 (5 bases each). The ends were cut back, 11 bases at V and 7 bases at J, with 23 bases in the middle. Germline V CDR1 and CDR2: SNHLY, FYNNEI. CDR3 size: 14 residues. The CDR3 loop reads CACTGDRRGGTQYF. The CDR3 DNA is TGTGCCTGTACAGGTGACCGCCGGGGCGGGACCCAGTACTTC.

This clone was seen once. This chain uses TRBV5-5 with TRBJ2-7, with TRBD1 as a possible D gene (5 bases). The germline V gene has CDR1 SGHKS and CDR2 YYEKEE (reference sequence). This CDR3 comprises 14 residues. V gave up 2 bases and J gave up 3 bases, with 12 bases separating them. The CDR3 protein is CASSLVFDSYEQYF. In nucleotides, the CDR3 is TGTGCCAGCAGCTTAGTATTTGACAGCTACGAGCAGTACTTC.

V is TRBV11-2 and J is TRBJ2-3, with D tentatively TRBD1 or TRBD2 (5 bases each). Germline CDR1 SGHAT, CDR2 FQNNGV. The V end lost 4 bases, the J end lost 2 bases, and 19 bases lay between the germline ends. The CDR3 length is 17 residues. The CDR3 spells CASSWGKTGTYTDTQYF. The CDR3 DNA sequence: TGTGCCAGCAGCTGGGGGAAAACCGGGACCTACACAGATACGCAGTATTTT. Combining the CDR3 with reference TRBV11-2 and TRBJ2-3 gives the whole variable domain EAGVAQSPRYKIIEKRQSVAFWCNPISGHATLYWYQQILGQGPKLLIQFQNNGVVDDSQLPKDRFSAERLKGVDSTLKIQPAKLEDSAVYLCASSWGKTGTYTDTQYFGPGTRLTVL.

The chain carries TRBV6-5 and TRBJ1-6; no firm D call. The CDR3 extends over 16 amino acids. Trimming removed 2 bases at V and 0 bases at J, with 8 bases between. CDR1 is MNHEY, CDR2 SVGAGI, per germline. For the CDR3, the DNA is TGTGCCAGCAGTTACGATCGGGGCTCCTATAATTCACCCCTCCACTTT. This gives the protein CASSYDRGSYNSPLHF.

This chain joins TRBV19 and TRBJ1-2; D is perhaps TRBD1 (6 bases). V shed 5 bases and J shed 8 bases, with 18 bases lying between them. The CDR3 spans 14 residues. CDR1 is LNHDA and CDR2 is SQIVND in the germline V gene (reference sequence). The chain's CDR3 is CASSSRQEIIGYTF. The CDR3 DNA follows: TGTGCCAGTAGTTCACGACAGGAGATTATAGGCTACACCTTC.